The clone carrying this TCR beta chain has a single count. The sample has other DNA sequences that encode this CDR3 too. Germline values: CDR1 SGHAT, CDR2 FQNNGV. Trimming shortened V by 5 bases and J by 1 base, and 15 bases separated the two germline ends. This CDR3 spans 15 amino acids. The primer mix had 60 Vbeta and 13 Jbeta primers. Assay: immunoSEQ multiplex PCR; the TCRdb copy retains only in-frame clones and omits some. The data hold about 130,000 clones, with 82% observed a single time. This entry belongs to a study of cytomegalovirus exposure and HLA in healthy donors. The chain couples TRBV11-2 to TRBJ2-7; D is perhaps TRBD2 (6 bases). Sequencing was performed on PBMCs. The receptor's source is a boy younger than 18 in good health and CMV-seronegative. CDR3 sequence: CASSAGRGSSYEQYF. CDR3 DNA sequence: TGTGCCAGCAGCGCAGGGCGGGGATCATCCTACGAGCAGTACTTC.